This TCR beta chain stems from a study of chemoradiotherapy in HPV16-positive cancers. There are 13 residues in the CDR3. V lost 4 bases, J lost 2 bases, and 8 bases lay in between. Germline V CDR1 and CDR2: SNHLY, FYNNEI. Study observations and caveats: HPV-responsive T-cell expansion during chemoradiotherapy was linked to improved recurrence-free survival in HPV16-positive patients.

Profiled with immunoSEQ multiplex PCR; TCRdb holds only in-frame clones, not every one. The sample has 15,000 or so clones; 55% to 75% are singletons. Worth noting for this clone: What it binds is unknown.

The origin of this receptor is a human donor with HPV-associated anogenital cancer. Specimen collection occurred from a patient who underwent chemoradiotherapy. The chain recombines TRBV2 with TRBJ1-2; D remains ambiguous. The CDR3 here is CASSVTGNYGYTF. The DNA for the CDR3 is TGTGCCAGCAGTGTCACCGGAAACTATGGCTACACCTTC.